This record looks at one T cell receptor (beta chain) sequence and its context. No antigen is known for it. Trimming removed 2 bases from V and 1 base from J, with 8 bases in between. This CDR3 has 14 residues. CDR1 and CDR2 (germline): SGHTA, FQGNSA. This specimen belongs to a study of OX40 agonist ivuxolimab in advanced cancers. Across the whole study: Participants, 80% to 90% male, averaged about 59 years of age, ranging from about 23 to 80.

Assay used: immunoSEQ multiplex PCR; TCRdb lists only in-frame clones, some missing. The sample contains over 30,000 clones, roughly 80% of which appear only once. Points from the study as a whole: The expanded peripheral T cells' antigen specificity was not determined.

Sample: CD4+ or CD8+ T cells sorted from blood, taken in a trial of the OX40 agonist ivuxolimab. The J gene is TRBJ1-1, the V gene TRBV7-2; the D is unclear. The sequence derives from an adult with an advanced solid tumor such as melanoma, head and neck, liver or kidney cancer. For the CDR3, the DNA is TGTGCCAGCAGCTTAACCCACAAGAACACTGAAGCTTTCTTT. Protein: CASSLTHKNTEAFF.